Following are 18 T cell receptor beta chains from one sample sequenced in a study of cytotoxic CD8 clonotypes in ibrutinib-treated CLL. Data came from immunoSEQ multiplex PCR; TCRdb stores just in-frame clones and leaves some out. The sample contains 15,000 to 20,000 clones, around 63% of which appear only once. Material: PBMCs, obtained before ibrutinib treatment. The receptor set was obtained from a human donor with chronic lymphocytic leukemia.

By sample share, this clone is large (0.1 to 1%). J is TRBJ1-6 and V is TRBV29-1; 7 positions match TRBD1. Germline V gives CDR1 SQVTM, CDR2 ANQGSEA. With V trimmed by 7 bases and J by 9 bases, 6 bases remained unmatched. The CDR3 sequence is 12 residues long. The CDR3 loop reads CSGRQGTSPLHF. Here the CDR3 DNA reads TGCAGCGGTAGACAGGGAACTTCACCCCTCCACTTT.

This chain joins TRBV9 and TRBJ2-5; TRBD1 matches at 11 bases. Germline V CDR1 and CDR2: SGDLS, YYNGEE. The CDR3 totals 16 residues. V shed 0 bases and J 5 bases; nucleotides not matched to a gene: 6. CDR3 coding DNA: TGTGCCAGCAGCGTAGACCTGGGACAGGGGGTGGAGACCCAGTACTTC. Protein sequence: CASSVDLGQGVETQYF.

There are a few counts of this clone. The chain is built from TRBV27 and TRBJ1-1; 12 nucleotides match TRBD1. This CDR3 spans 17 amino acids. The J segment lost 3 bases and the V segment lost 6 bases, leaving 11 bases of the junction unmatched. The germline V gene has CDR1 MNHEY and CDR2 SMNVEV (reference sequence). The chain's CDR3 is CASRTGTGGGGDTEAFF. The CDR3 nucleotides are TGTGCCAGCAGGACCGGGACAGGGGGCGGTGGGGACACTGAAGCTTTCTTT.

This chain joins TRBV6-1 and TRBJ1-1, with TRBD1 as a possible D gene (6 bases). V lost 5 bases to trimming and J lost 1 base, with 8 bases between them. Germline CDR1 is MNHNS and CDR2 is SASEGT. This CDR3 spans 13 amino acids. CDR3 in amino acids: CASSWTENTEAFF. In DNA form, the CDR3 reads TGTGCCAGCAGTTGGACAGAGAACACTGAAGCTTTCTTT.

The chain uses TRBV5-4 and TRBJ1-1; D unresolved. Germline CDR1 SGHNT, CDR2 YYREEE (reference sequence). This CDR3 has 15 amino acids. Trimming removed 4 bases at V and 2 bases at J, with 15 bases between. CDR3 in amino acids: CASSPTPGANTEAFF. The CDR3 region has the DNA TGTGCCAGCAGCCCAACCCCGGGAGCAAACACTGAAGCTTTCTTT. The full variable domain, its missing parts supplied by reference TRBV5-4 and TRBJ1-1, is ETGVTQSPTHLIKTRGQQVTLRCSSQSGHNTVSWYQQALGQGPQFIFQYYREEENGRGNFPPRFSGLQFPNYSSELNVNALELDDSALYLCASSPTPGANTEAFFGQGTRLTVV.

This chain links TRBV29-1 with TRBJ1-5, with TRBD1 matching over 11 bases. V dropped 6 bases and J dropped 6; count of bases not matched to a gene: 4. Germline V gene data show CDR1 as SQVTM and CDR2 as ANQGSEA. The CDR3 length is 13 residues. The CDR3 DNA reads TGCAGCGTGACCGGGACAGGGGGTCAGCCCCAGCATTTT. It translates to CSVTGTGGQPQHF.

This clone was detected only once. The genes are TRBV11-2 and TRBJ2-7; TRBD1 is a possible D gene (5 bases). Germline V gene lookup returns CDR1 SGHAT and CDR2 FQNNGV. The CDR3 is 12 residues long. Trimming took 6 bases from V and 0 from J, leaving 6 bases between them. CDR3 DNA: TGTGCCAGCAGTGGGGCCTCCTACGAGCAGTACTTC. This sequence encodes CASSGASYEQYF.

The chain couples TRBV2 to TRBJ1-2; 10 nucleotides agree with TRBD1. Germline-derived CDR1 and CDR2 are SNHLY and FYNNEI. CDR3 length: 13 amino acids. Losses at the gene ends were 7 bases for V and 8 bases for J; bases not matched to a gene: 7. This CDR3 is CASIRQGAGGYTF. In DNA, the CDR3 is TGTGCCAGCATCCGACAGGGGGCGGGGGGCTACACCTTC. The variable domain in full, with the rest retrieved from reference TRBV2 and TRBJ1-2, is EPEVTQTPSHQVTQMGQEVILRCVPISNHLYFYWYRQILGQKVEFLVSFYNNEISEKSEIFDDQFSVERPDGSNFTLKIRSTKLEDSAMYFCASIRQGAGGYTFGSGTRLTVV.

The chain carries TRBV19 and TRBJ1-1, with D tentatively TRBD1 (5 bases). Germline CDR1 and CDR2: LNHDA and SQIVND (reference sequence). The V end was cut by 7 bases, the J end by 6 bases, with 12 bases between. The CDR3 contains 12 residues. The CDR3 coding sequence is TGTGCCAGTAAAATGGGAGGGGCTGAAGCTTTCTTT. Translated, it gives CASKMGGAEAFF.

The rearrangement joins TRBV5-5 to TRBJ1-1, with D perhaps TRBD1 (5 bases). Germline CDR1 reads SGHKS; CDR2 reads YYEKEE (reference sequence). The CDR3 has 16 amino acids. Trimming cost V 4 bases and J 4 bases, with 20 bases left between them. CDR3 sequence reads: CASSRDVRLDVTEAFF. Written as DNA, the CDR3 is TGTGCCAGCAGCCGGGACGTCCGGTTGGATGTCACTGAAGCTTTCTTT.

This clone appeared a few times. The chain recombines TRBV2 with TRBJ1-2, with a possible D match to TRBD1 (6 bases). V was shortened by 6 bases and J by 4 bases, with 18 bases between the two germline ends. Per the germline V gene, CDR1 is SNHLY and CDR2 is FYNNEI. This CDR3 region has 15 residues. The CDR3 is CASSNGQTFPYGYTF. DNA of the CDR3: TGTGCCAGCAGCAACGGACAGACGTTCCCCTATGGCTACACCTTC.

Regarding this clone: Additional DNA sequences in this sample encode the identical CDR3. The chain uses TRBV5-6 and TRBJ2-4; D remains ambiguous. The CDR3 is made up of 11 amino acids. Looked up from germline, CDR1 is SGHDT and CDR2 is YYEEEE. V lost 2 bases to trimming and J lost 5 bases, with 2 bases between them. The CDR3 protein is CASSFENIQYF. CDR3 coding DNA: TGTGCCAGCAGCTTTGAAAACATTCAGTACTTC. The entire variable domain, with the rest obtained from reference TRBV5-6 and TRBJ2-4, is as follows: DAGVTQSPTHLIKTRGQQVTLRCSPKSGHDTVSWYQQALGQGPQFIFQYYEEEERQRGNFPDRFSGHQFPNYSSELNVNALLLGDSALYLCASSFENIQYFGAGTRLSVL.

This clone turned up a few times. DNA for the CDR3: TGTGCCATCAGTGAGTGGGGCAGCAATTCACCCCTCCACTTT. As protein: CAISEWGSNSPLHF. The V call is TRBV10-3, the J call TRBJ1-6, with D possibly being TRBD1 (5 bases). The CDR3 totals 14 residues. V was shortened by 1 base and J by 7 bases, with 8 bases between the two germline ends. CDR1 is ENHRY, CDR2 SYGVKD, per germline.

V usage is TRBV6-1 and J usage is TRBJ1-1; TRBD1 matches at 7 bases. J lost 5 bases, V lost 6 bases, and 9 bases had no gene match. The CDR3 is 14 amino acids. Germline V gene lookup returns CDR1 MNHNS and CDR2 SASEGT. In DNA form, the CDR3 reads TGTGCCAGCAGCCGACAGGGCGGATCAACTGAAGCTTTCTTT. It translates to CASSRQGGSTEAFF.

The chain links TRBV27 to TRBJ2-3, with 11 positions matching TRBD2. The CDR3 length is 15 residues. Germline trimming cut 5 bases from V and 4 bases from J; bases unmatched to any gene: 5. The germline gives CDR1 MNHEY, CDR2 SMNVEV (reference sequence). In DNA form, the CDR3 reads TGTGCCAGCAGTCATGGTAGCGGGGGGGCAGATACGCAGTATTTT. Protein sequence: CASSHGSGGADTQYF.

This clone was observed a handful of times. The V call is TRBV6-6, the J call TRBJ2-2; TRBD1 is a possible D gene (6 bases). With 6 bases removed from V and 5 bases from J, the gap between germline ends came to 10 bases. CDR1 is MNHNY, CDR2 SVGAGI, per germline (reference sequence). The CDR3 loop spans 13 amino acids. CDR3 nucleotide sequence: TGTGCCAGCAGCCCCGGGACAACCGGGGAGCTGTTTTTT. Amino acid sequence: CASSPGTTGELFF.

This clone was observed a handful of times. The chain carries TRBV7-2 and TRBJ2-7; D unresolved. Germline V gives CDR1 SGHTA, CDR2 FQGNSA. CDR3 length equals 12 residues. V was clipped by 4 bases and J by 4 bases, with 8 bases between them. CDR3 in DNA: TGTGCCAGCAGCTGGGCCCCTTACGAGCAGTACTTC. Protein: CASSWAPYEQYF.

The chain recombines TRBV2 with TRBJ1-6; D is uncertain. The CDR3 totals 14 residues. Trimming removed 4 bases at V and 8 bases at J, with 12 bases between. Germline V CDR1 and CDR2: SNHLY, FYNNEI. CDR3 sequence reads: CASSVDTGDSPLHF. The CDR3 DNA follows: TGTGCCAGCAGTGTCGACACTGGGGATTCACCCCTCCACTTT. The full variable domain, rest sourced from reference TRBV2 and TRBJ1-6, is EPEVTQTPSHQVTQMGQEVILRCVPISNHLYFYWYRQILGQKVEFLVSFYNNEISEKSEIFDDQFSVERPDGSNFTLKIRSTKLEDSAMYFCASSVDTGDSPLHFGNGTRLTVT.